The present entry profiles one TCR beta chain with its context. Its antigen remains unknown. The study made its TRB cDNA libraries by 5' RACE, adding UMI labels. TCRdb reprocessed the 5' RACE reads; each CDR3 protein has one entry and no DNA is given. This table lists about 60,000 distinct CDR3 sequences. This specimen belongs to a study of CXCR3-negative and CXCR3-positive naive CD8 T cells. Germline V CDR1 and CDR2: SGHDT, YYEEEE. The CDR3 contains 15 residues. Study results and caveats: Naive cells positive for CXCR3 carried more hydrophobic TRB CDR3s than CXCR3-negative ones. Naive cells, whether CXCR3-negative or CXCR3-positive, had similar TRBV-TRBJ usage, while memory cells differed.

The sample was naive CXCR3+ CD8+ T cells from blood. Subset given: CD45RO-CCR7+CD27+CD95- naive CD8+ T cells expressing CXCR3 (TNR3+). The chain combines TRBV5-6 with TRBJ2-2; absent DNA, TCRdb's TRBD1 call cannot be checked. The clonotype was recovered from a human donor in good health. Some clones in this sample may be carry-over from other donors' samples. The chain's CDR3 is CASSFSTQGDGELFF.